This TCR beta chain is from a study of somatic mutations in cytotoxic T cells in rheumatoid arthritis. The germline gives CDR1 ENHRY, CDR2 SYGVKD. Trimming left V 5 bases short and J 2 bases short, with 16 bases between. This CDR3 spans 16 amino acids. Produced via immunoSEQ multiplex PCR; TCRdb's table is partial and in-frame only. The table lists about 3,900 clones, about 94% of them singletons. The specimen was CD8+ T cells sorted from blood. This rearrangement joins TRBV10-3 to TRBJ2-1; tentatively, D is TRBD1 (7 bases). The receptor comes from a woman between 55 and 75 years old with rheumatoid arthritis. DNA of the CDR3: TGTGCCATCAGTCCCAAGGCCAGGGGGGCCTACAATGAGCAGTTCTTC. It codes for CAISPKARGAYNEQFF.